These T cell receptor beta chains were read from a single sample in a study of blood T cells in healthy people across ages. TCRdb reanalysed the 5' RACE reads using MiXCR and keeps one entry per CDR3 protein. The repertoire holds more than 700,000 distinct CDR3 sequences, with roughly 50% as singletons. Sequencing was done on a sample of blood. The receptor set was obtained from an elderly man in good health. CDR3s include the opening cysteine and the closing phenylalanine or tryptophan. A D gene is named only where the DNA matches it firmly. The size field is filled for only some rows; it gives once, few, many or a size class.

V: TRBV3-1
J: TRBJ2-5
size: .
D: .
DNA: TGTGCCAGCAGCCAAGACCTTGGGACGGCCCAGTACTTC
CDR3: CASSQDLGTAQYF

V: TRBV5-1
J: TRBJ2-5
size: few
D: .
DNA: TGCGCCAGCAGCTTGAGGGTGGGAGAGAAGGAGACCCAGTACTTC
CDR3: CASSLRVGEKETQYF

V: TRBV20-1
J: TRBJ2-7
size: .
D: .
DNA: TGCAGTGCTAGTCAAACTGTCTCTAACGAGCAGTACTTC
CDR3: CSASQTVSNEQYF

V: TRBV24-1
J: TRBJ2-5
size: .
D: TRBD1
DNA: TGTGCCACCAGTGATTCCACAGGGGCGGAGACCCAGTACTTC
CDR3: CATSDSTGAETQYF

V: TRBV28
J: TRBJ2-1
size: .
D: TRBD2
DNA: TGTGCCAGCAGTCGTCGACTAGCCACACGCCGGGTAGGGGAGCAGTTCTTC
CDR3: CASSRRLATRRVGEQFF

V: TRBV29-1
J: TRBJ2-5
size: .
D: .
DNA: TGCAGCGTTGGGACCGGGAGCACCCAAGAGACCCAGTACTTC
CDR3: CSVGTGSTQETQYF

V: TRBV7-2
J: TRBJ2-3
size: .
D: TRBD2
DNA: TGTGCCAGCAGCTTTGATAGGGCGGGAGTAGATACGCAGTATTTT
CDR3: CASSFDRAGVDTQYF

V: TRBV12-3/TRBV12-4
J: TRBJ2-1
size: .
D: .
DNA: TGTGCCAGCAGTTTAGTGGGGGCCGGACTAGTGGCTGAGCAGTTCTTC
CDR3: CASSLVGAGLVAEQFF

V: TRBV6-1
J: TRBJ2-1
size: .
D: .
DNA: TGTGCCACGTGGACCGCTAGCTCCTACAATGAGCAGTTCTTC
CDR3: CATWTASSYNEQFF

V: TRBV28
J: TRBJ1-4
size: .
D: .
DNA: TGTGCCAGCACCTTCCCCCAGGCCGGCAGCCCAAATGAAAAACTGTTTTTT
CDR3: CASTFPQAGSPNEKLFF

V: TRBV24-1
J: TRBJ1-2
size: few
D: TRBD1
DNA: TGTGCCACCAGTGATACGGACAGGGTCTATGGCTACACCTTC
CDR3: CATSDTDRVYGYTF

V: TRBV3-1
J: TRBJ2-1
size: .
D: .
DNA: TGTGCCAGCAGCCAACCCCGGGCTGCGAGCTCCTACAATGAGCAGTTCTTC
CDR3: CASSQPRAASSYNEQFF

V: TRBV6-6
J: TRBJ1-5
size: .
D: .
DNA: TGTGCCAGCAGTTACTCGGAGCCCCAGCATTTT
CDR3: CASSYSEPQHF

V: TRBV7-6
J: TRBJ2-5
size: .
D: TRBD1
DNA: TGTGCCAACAGCTGGGGACAGGGTCAAGAGACCCAGTACTTC
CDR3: CANSWGQGQETQYF

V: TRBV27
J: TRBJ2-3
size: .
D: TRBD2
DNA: TGTGCCACCCGACTAGCGCGCACAGATACGCAGTATTTT
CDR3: CATRLARTDTQYF

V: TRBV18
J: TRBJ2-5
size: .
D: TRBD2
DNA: TGTGCCAGCTCAGGAGGACTAGCGGGACAAGAGACCCAGTACTTC
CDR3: CASSGGLAGQETQYF

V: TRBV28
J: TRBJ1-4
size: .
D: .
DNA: TGTGCCAGCAGTTTTGGATCGGATAGGGAAAAACTGTTTTTT
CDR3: CASSFGSDREKLFF

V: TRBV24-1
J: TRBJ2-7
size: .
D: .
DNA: TGTCCTCCGGGACGAACGGCCTACGAGCAGTACTTC
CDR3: CPPGRTAYEQYF

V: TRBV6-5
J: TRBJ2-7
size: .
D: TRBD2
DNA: TGTGCCAGCAGACCTAGGACTAGCGGGAGGGCGGACGAGCAGTACTTC
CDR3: CASRPRTSGRADEQYF

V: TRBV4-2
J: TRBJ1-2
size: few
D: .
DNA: TGTGCCAGCAGCCAACAACTCCCAGGGTCGGATGGCTACACCTTC
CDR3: CASSQQLPGSDGYTF

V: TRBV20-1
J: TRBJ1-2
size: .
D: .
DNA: TGCAGTGCTAGACCACCCGGGACAACTAACTATGGCTACACCTTC
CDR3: CSARPPGTTNYGYTF

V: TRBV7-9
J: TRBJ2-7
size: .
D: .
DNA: TGTGCCAGCAGCTCCATACGTGGGAGCGACCGTCACTCCTACAATGAGCAGTACTTC
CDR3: CASSSIRGSDRHSYNEQYF

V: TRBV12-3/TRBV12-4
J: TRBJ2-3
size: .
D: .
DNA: TGTGCCAGCAGTTTAGGGCCAGGGACCAACAGATACGCGTATTTT
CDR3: CASSLGPGTNRYAYF

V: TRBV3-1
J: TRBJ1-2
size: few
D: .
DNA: TGTGCCAGCAGCACGACAAAACTCGCGGACAACTATGGCTACACCTTC
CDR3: CASSTTKLADNYGYTF

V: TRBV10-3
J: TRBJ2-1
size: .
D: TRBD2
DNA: TGTGCCATCAGTGGACTAGCGGGAGTTGTGAATGAGCAGTTCTTC
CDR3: CAISGLAGVVNEQFF

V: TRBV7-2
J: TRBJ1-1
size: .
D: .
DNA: TGTGCCAGCAGCTTAGCACAGGGTACCGGAACTGAAGCTTTCTTT
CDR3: CASSLAQGTGTEAFF

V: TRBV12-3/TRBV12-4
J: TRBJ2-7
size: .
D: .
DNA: TGTGCCAGCAGTTTATCGTCTTTTCTAGCCTTGGGGCAGTACTTC
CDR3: CASSLSSFLALGQYF

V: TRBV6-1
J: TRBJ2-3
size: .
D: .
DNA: TGTGCCAGCAGTGAAGCTACAATTGGGGGTACGCAGTATTTT
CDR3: CASSEATIGGTQYF

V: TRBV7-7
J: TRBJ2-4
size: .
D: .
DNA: TGTGCCAGCAGGGACGACAGGACCCGGCCCAAAAACATTCAGTACTTC
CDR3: CASRDDRTRPKNIQYF

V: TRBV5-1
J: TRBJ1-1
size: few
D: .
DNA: TGCGCCAGCAGTAGGAATATGAACACTGAAGCTTTCTTT
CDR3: CASSRNMNTEAFF

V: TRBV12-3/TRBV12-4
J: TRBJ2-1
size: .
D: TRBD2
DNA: TGTGCCAGCAGCTCTAGCGGGGGGGCTTTATACAATGAGCAGTTCTTC
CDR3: CASSSSGGALYNEQFF

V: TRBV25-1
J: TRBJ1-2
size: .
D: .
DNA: TGTGCCAGCCTCCCGCGGCCCCGGCAAGACTATGGCTACACCTTC
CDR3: CASLPRPRQDYGYTF

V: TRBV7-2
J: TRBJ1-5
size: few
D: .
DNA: TGTGCCAGCAGCGCCACAGGCCGGCCCCAGCATTTT
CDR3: CASSATGRPQHF

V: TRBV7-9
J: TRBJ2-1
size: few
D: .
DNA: TGTGCCAGCAGCTTAGAGGAAAAGCAGTTCTTC
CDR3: CASSLEEKQFF

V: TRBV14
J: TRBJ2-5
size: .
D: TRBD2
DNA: TGTGCCAGCAGCCAAGTCGGACTAGCGAAAGAGACCCAGTACTTC
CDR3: CASSQVGLAKETQYF

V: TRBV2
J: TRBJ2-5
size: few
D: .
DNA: TGTGCCAGCAGTGAACAGGGACCCTCACAAGAGACCCAGTACTTC
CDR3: CASSEQGPSQETQYF

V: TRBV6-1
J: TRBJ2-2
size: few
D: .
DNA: TGTGCCTCCAGTCCGGGCACCTGGACCGGGGAGCTGTTTTTT
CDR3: CASSPGTWTGELFF

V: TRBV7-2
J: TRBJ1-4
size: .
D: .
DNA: TGTGCCAGCAGCTCCAGGAAGAATAGGGCGTATGAAAAACTGTTTTTT
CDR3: CASSSRKNRAYEKLFF

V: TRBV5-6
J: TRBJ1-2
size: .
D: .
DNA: TGTGCCAGCAGCTTGGTACCGGGGGCGGAGGACTATGGCTACACCTTC
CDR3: CASSLVPGAEDYGYTF

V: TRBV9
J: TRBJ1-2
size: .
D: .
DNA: TGTGCCAGCAGCCTCGGTGCCAGTTCTAACTACGGCTACACCTTC
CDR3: CASSLGASSNYGYTF

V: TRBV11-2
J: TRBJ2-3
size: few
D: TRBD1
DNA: TGTGCCAGCAGCCCGTTCAGGGGACAGGGTCACAGATACGCGTATTTT
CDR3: CASSPFRGQGHRYAYF

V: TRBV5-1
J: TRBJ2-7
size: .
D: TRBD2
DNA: TGCGCCAGCAGCCCGACTAGCGGGAGCGCCGAGCAGTACTTC
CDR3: CASSPTSGSAEQYF

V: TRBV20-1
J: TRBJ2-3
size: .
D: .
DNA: TGCAGTGCTAGAGCGTGGACCACCACAGATACGCAGTATTTT
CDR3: CSARAWTTTDTQYF

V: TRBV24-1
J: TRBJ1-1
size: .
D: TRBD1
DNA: TGTGCCACCAGTGACGACAGGGTCACTGAAGCTTTCTTT
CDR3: CATSDDRVTEAFF

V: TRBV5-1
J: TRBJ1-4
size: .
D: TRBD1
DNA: TGCGCCAGCAGCTTCCAGGGGGCAGATGAAAAACTGTTTTTT
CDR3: CASSFQGADEKLFF

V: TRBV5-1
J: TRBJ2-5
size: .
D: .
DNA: TGCGCCAGCAGCTTGGTGGCAGGCCCTGGAGAGACCCAGTACTTC
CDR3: CASSLVAGPGETQYF

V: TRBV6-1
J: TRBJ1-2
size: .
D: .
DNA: TGTGCCAGCAGTAACGACCGTTTTTATGGCTACACCTTC
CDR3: CASSNDRFYGYTF

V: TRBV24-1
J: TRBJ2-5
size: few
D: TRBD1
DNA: TGTGCCACCAGTGATCCAGGGACAGGGGCCCCAGAGACCCAGTACTTC
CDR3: CATSDPGTGAPETQYF